A single sample gave rise to the 10 T cell receptor beta chains below, sequenced in a study of blood T cell repertoires in COVID-19 (dated by TCRdb to the early 2020s). Libraries were constructed by the immunoSEQ multiplex PCR assay. TCRdb limited this immuneACCESS table to in-frame rearrangements with V and J called. A share of clones is missing; checked studies link under half to unresolved V genes, and the rest is unexplained. This sample holds over 100,000 clones; roughly two thirds were observed only once. In total, the top ten clones hold 1.5% to 2% of the sample. Material: peripheral blood. The origin of the receptors is a woman aged 65 to 85 with acute or convalescent COVID-19.

This chain links TRBV29-1 with TRBJ2-1, with unresolved D. Germline V lookup: CDR1 SQVTM, CDR2 ANQGSEA. V was pared by 5 bases and J by 0 bases, with 11 bases between. CDR3 length equals 14 residues. This CDR3 reads CSVYKESSYNEQFF. The CDR3 DNA reads as TGCAGCGTTTACAAGGAGAGCTCCTACAATGAGCAGTTCTTC.

This clone was counted between two and nine times. The chain links TRBV9 to TRBJ1-1; TRBD1 matches 7 bases. This CDR3 has 15 residues. Germline CDR1 reads SGDLS; CDR2 reads YYNGEE. The ends lost 3 bases at V and 0 bases at J; junction bases unmatched: 5. This CDR3 reads CASSETGTVNTEAFF. The CDR3 region has the DNA TGTGCCAGCAGCGAGACCGGGACAGTGAACACTGAAGCTTTCTTT.

This clone was counted between two and nine times. V gene TRBV4-2 combines with J gene TRBJ2-1, with 13 bases aligning to TRBD2. The CDR3 consists of 18 residues. Germline assignment: CDR1 LGHNA and CDR2 YNFKEQ. The trim removed 0 bases at V and 0 bases at J, leaving 2 bases unmatched. The CDR3 here is CASSQEGLAGSSYNEQFF. DNA for the CDR3: TGTGCCAGCAGCCAAGAGGGACTAGCGGGGAGCTCCTACAATGAGCAGTTCTTC.

This chain links TRBV7-2 with TRBJ1-1; TRBD1 agrees at 7 bases. The CDR3 has 15 amino acids. Trimming removed 5 bases from V and 1 base from J; junction bases left unmatched: 7. Germline-derived CDR1 and CDR2 are SGHTA and FQGNSA. CDR3 region: CASSVRQGPNTEAFF. In DNA form, the CDR3 reads TGTGCCAGCAGCGTGAGACAGGGTCCGAACACTGAAGCTTTCTTT. Using reference TRBV7-2 and TRBJ1-1 for the parts outside the CDR3, the full variable domain is GAGVSQSPSNKVTEKGKDVELRCDPISGHTALYWYRQSLGQGLEFLIYFQGNSAPDKSGLPSDRFSAERTGGSVSTLTIQRTQQEDSAVYLCASSVRQGPNTEAFFGQGTRLTVV.

The CDR3 spells CASSVKLNTEAFF. CDR3 DNA: TGTGCCAGCAGTGTTAAGCTGAACACTGAAGCTTTCTTT. V usage is TRBV2 and J usage is TRBJ1-1; no clear D gene. The CDR3 covers 13 residues. With 4 bases removed from V and 0 bases from J, the gap between germline ends came to 6 bases. Germline values: CDR1 SNHLY, CDR2 FYNNEI.

The rearrangement uses TRBV19 and TRBJ1-1; D gene uncertain. Deletions cut 5 bases from V and 0 bases from J, with 7 bases between. There are 13 residues in the CDR3. The germline gives CDR1 LNHDA, CDR2 SQIVND (reference sequence). For the CDR3, the DNA is TGTGCCAGTAGTCTTCAGTTGAACACTGAAGCTTTCTTT. Amino acid sequence: CASSLQLNTEAFF.

A single count supports this clone. This sequence joins TRBV29-1 and TRBJ1-2; 8 nucleotides align to TRBD1. Germline-derived CDR1 and CDR2 are SQVTM and ANQGSEA. V lost 6 bases to trimming and J lost 4 bases; unmatched junction nucleotides: 10. The CDR3 is made up of 14 amino acids. This CDR3 is CSVEARQGIYGYTF. The CDR3 region has the DNA TGCAGCGTCGAGGCTCGACAGGGGATCTATGGCTACACCTTC.

The rearrangement links TRBV3-1 (or the pseudogene TRBV3-2) to TRBJ2-3; TRBD2 matches 11 bases. The CDR3 covers 17 residues. Germline V gene data show CDR1 as LGHDT and CDR2 as YNNKEL (reference sequence). V lost 10 bases and J lost 1; bases outside the gene matches: 13. CDR3 nucleotides: TGTGCCACCTCTCTAGCGGGAGGACGTAGCGGCACAGATACGCAGTATTTT. It translates to CATSLAGGRSGTDTQYF.

Written as DNA, the CDR3 is TGTGCCAGCAGCCTACAAAGCGGGCGCACAGATACGCAGTATTTT. This encodes CASSLQSGRTDTQYF. The rearrangement joins TRBV3-1 (or the pseudogene TRBV3-2) to TRBJ2-3, with D possibly TRBD2 on 6 matching bases. The germline V gene encodes CDR1 LGHDT and CDR2 YNNKEL (reference sequence). This CDR3 is built from 15 residues. V gave up 4 bases and J gave up 1 base, with 12 bases separating them.

The genes are TRBV10-3 and TRBJ1-1; 7 nucleotides line up with TRBD1. Unmatched junction bases numbered 4, after V lost 4 bases and J lost 5 bases. From germline, CDR1 is ENHRY and CDR2 SYGVKD. The CDR3 contains 13 residues. CDR3 sequence reads: CAISGGQTTEAFF. CDR3 nucleotide sequence: TGTGCCATCAGTGGGGGACAGACAACTGAAGCTTTCTTT.